A selection of T cell receptor beta chains follows, all from one sample in a study of cytomegalovirus exposure and HLA in healthy donors. This table comes from immunoSEQ multiplex PCR, and its TCRdb copy is limited to in-frame clones, with some not included. The sample has approximately 200,000 clones; roughly 82% are singletons. The sequencing sample was made of PBMCs. These receptors were obtained from a man aged 18 to 35 in good health and CMV-seropositive. The CDR3 runs from the conserved cysteine through the conserved F or W. D genes are given only for firm matches. The size entry is marked missing in some rows and otherwise reads once, few, many or a size class.

v_call: TRBV2; d_call: TRBD1; clone_size: NA; j_call: TRBJ2-5; cdr3_aa: CASSRDSQETQYF; cdr3_nt: TGTGCCAGCAGTCGGGACAGCCAAGAGACCCAGTACTTC
v_call: TRBV5-1; d_call: NA; clone_size: once; j_call: TRBJ2-5; cdr3_aa: CASSPGRGQETQYF; cdr3_nt: TGCGCCAGCAGCCCGGGTCGCGGCCAAGAGACCCAGTACTTC
v_call: TRBV28; d_call: TRBD2; clone_size: NA; j_call: TRBJ2-7; cdr3_aa: CASLERGITYEQYF; cdr3_nt: TGTGCCAGCCTGGAGCGGGGTATAACCTACGAGCAGTACTTC
v_call: TRBV29-1; d_call: NA; clone_size: NA; j_call: TRBJ2-7; cdr3_aa: CSVVTGRNEQYF; cdr3_nt: TGCAGCGTTGTTACAGGGAGAAACGAGCAGTACTTC
v_call: TRBV12-5; d_call: NA; clone_size: once; j_call: TRBJ2-3; cdr3_aa: CASGPEGGFADTQYF; cdr3_nt: TGTGCTAGTGGTCCTGAGGGGGGGTTCGCAGATACGCAGTATTTT
v_call: TRBV30; d_call: NA; clone_size: NA; j_call: TRBJ2-5; cdr3_aa: CAWNTGQETQYF; cdr3_nt: TGTGCCTGGAATACAGGGCAAGAGACCCAGTACTTC
v_call: TRBV6-1; d_call: NA; clone_size: NA; j_call: TRBJ1-5; cdr3_aa: CASSEAHPGGIALQHF; cdr3_nt: TGTGCCAGCAGTGAAGCGCACCCGGGGGGTATTGCGCTCCAGCATTTT
v_call: TRBV11-2; d_call: NA; clone_size: NA; j_call: TRBJ1-2; cdr3_aa: CASSLDRGGSYGYTF; cdr3_nt: TGTGCCAGCAGCTTAGATCGAGGAGGGAGCTATGGCTACACCTTC
v_call: TRBV19; d_call: TRBD1; clone_size: NA; j_call: TRBJ1-5; cdr3_aa: CASSMRGVGDRIQPQHF; cdr3_nt: TGTGCCAGTAGTATGAGAGGTGTCGGGGACAGAATACAGCCCCAGCATTTT
v_call: TRBV7-2; d_call: NA; clone_size: few; j_call: TRBJ2-7; cdr3_aa: CASSRGGAETYEQYF; cdr3_nt: TGTGCCAGCAGCCGCGGTGGAGCGGAAACCTACGAGCAGTACTTC
v_call: TRBV18; d_call: NA; clone_size: few; j_call: TRBJ2-7; cdr3_aa: CASSPFGEASYEQYF; cdr3_nt: TGTGCCAGCTCACCATTTGGAGAAGCTTCCTACGAGCAGTACTTC
v_call: TRBV2; d_call: TRBD1; clone_size: NA; j_call: TRBJ2-4; cdr3_aa: CASSEDRGLAKNIQYF; cdr3_nt: TGTGCCAGCAGTGAAGACAGGGGGCTAGCCAAAAACATTCAGTACTTC
v_call: TRBV5-8; d_call: NA; clone_size: few; j_call: TRBJ1-5; cdr3_aa: CASSFRSNQPQHF; cdr3_nt: TGTGCCAGCAGCTTTAGAAGCAATCAGCCCCAGCATTTT
v_call: TRBV19; d_call: TRBD2; clone_size: few; j_call: TRBJ2-3; cdr3_aa: CASRTSGTDTQYF; cdr3_nt: TGTGCCAGTAGGACTAGCGGCACAGATACGCAGTATTTT
v_call: TRBV7-2; d_call: NA; clone_size: NA; j_call: TRBJ2-7; cdr3_aa: CASSLSRASSYEQYF; cdr3_nt: TGTGCCAGCAGCTTATCGCGGGCAAGCTCCTACGAGCAGTACTTC
v_call: TRBV28; d_call: NA; clone_size: NA; j_call: TRBJ2-1; cdr3_aa: CASSPPEVGGGVNEQFF; cdr3_nt: TGTGCCAGCAGTCCCCCTGAAGTGGGAGGAGGAGTCAATGAGCAGTTCTTC
v_call: TRBV5-6; d_call: NA; clone_size: once; j_call: TRBJ2-1; cdr3_aa: CASSSPLETNNEQFF; cdr3_nt: TGTGCCAGCAGCTCTCCACTAGAAACTAACAATGAGCAGTTCTTC
v_call: TRBV19; d_call: TRBD1; clone_size: once; j_call: TRBJ1-1; cdr3_aa: CASSTRRDRGSGTEAFF; cdr3_nt: TGTGCCAGTAGTACCCGAAGGGACAGGGGGTCGGGCACTGAAGCTTTCTTT
v_call: TRBV27; d_call: NA; clone_size: NA; j_call: TRBJ2-1; cdr3_aa: CASGRGGDYNEQFF; cdr3_nt: TGTGCCAGCGGGAGAGGCGGGGACTACAATGAGCAGTTCTTC
v_call: TRBV27; d_call: TRBD2; clone_size: many; j_call: TRBJ2-7; cdr3_aa: CASSPGGVREQYF; cdr3_nt: TGTGCCAGCAGTCCGGGAGGAGTGCGTGAGCAGTACTTC
v_call: TRBV4-1; d_call: NA; clone_size: NA; j_call: TRBJ1-2; cdr3_aa: CASSHQGGYTF; cdr3_nt: TGCGCCAGCAGTCACCAGGGTGGCTACACCTTC
v_call: TRBV21-1; d_call: NA; clone_size: few; j_call: TRBJ2-1; cdr3_aa: CASSQGLAGGYGNEQFF; cdr3_nt: TGTGCCAGCAGCCAAGGGCTAGCGGGAGGGTACGGCAATGAGCAGTTCTTC
v_call: TRBV28; d_call: NA; clone_size: NA; j_call: TRBJ1-1; cdr3_aa: CASSLSRNTEAFF; cdr3_nt: TGTGCCAGCAGCCTCTCTAGGAACACTGAAGCTTTCTTT
v_call: TRBV12-5; d_call: TRBD1; clone_size: few; j_call: TRBJ2-3; cdr3_aa: CASGNPTGESTDTQYF; cdr3_nt: TGTGCTAGTGGAAACCCCACAGGGGAAAGCACAGATACGCAGTATTTT